A single sample gave rise to the 14 T cell receptor beta chains below, sequenced in a study of T cell responses to AZD1222 COVID-19 vaccine. Clones were sequenced by immunoSEQ multiplex PCR, and TCRdb holds only the in-frame ones, with some missing. The sample shows 65,000 to 70,000 clones, roughly four fifths of them seen only once. Sample: peripheral blood, taken on day 0 of AZD1222 vaccination. The receptor set was obtained from an adult in good health.

The DNA for the CDR3 is TGTGCCAGCAGTGCGACAGGGGGTTACAATGAGCAGTTCTTC. Its protein is CASSATGGYNEQFF. J is TRBJ2-1 and V is TRBV27; TRBD1 matches 9 bases. With V trimmed by 5 bases and J by 4 bases, 3 bases remained unmatched. The CDR3 totals 14 residues. The germline V gene has CDR1 MNHEY and CDR2 SMNVEV (reference sequence).

The rearrangement links TRBV9 to TRBJ1-5; 7 bases are shared with TRBD1. This CDR3 is built from 15 residues. J gave up 0 bases and V 3 bases, and 3 bases lay outside the gene matches. CDR1 and CDR2 (germline): SGDLS, YYNGEE. The CDR3 sequence: CASSATGSSNQPQHF. CDR3 coding DNA: TGTGCCAGCAGCGCGACAGGGTCTAGCAATCAGCCCCAGCATTTT.

This clone appeared a single time. The rearrangement joins TRBV2 to TRBJ2-2; no clear D gene. The V end was cut by 2 bases, the J end by 6 bases, with 7 bases between. CDR1 is SNHLY and CDR2 is FYNNEI in the germline V gene. CDR3 length: 13 amino acids. CDR3 sequence (DNA): TGTGCCAGCAGTGAAAAAGACTCCGGGGAGCTGTTTTTT. It specifies CASSEKDSGELFF.

The chain employs TRBV28 and TRBJ2-7, with 9 positions matching TRBD1. The germline V gene has CDR1 MDHEN and CDR2 SYDVKM. V was pared by 4 bases and J by 7 bases, with 11 bases of the junction left unmatched. This CDR3 spans 15 amino acids. The CDR3: CASSSGQGIGLEQYF. The DNA for the CDR3 is TGTGCCAGCAGTTCGGGACAGGGTATAGGGTTGGAGCAGTACTTC.

V and J are TRBV13 and TRBJ2-7; a weak D match, TRBD2 (5 bases). V shed 5 bases and J shed 5 bases, with 13 bases lying between them. The CDR3 contains 13 residues. The germline V gene has CDR1 PRHDT and CDR2 FYEKMQ (reference sequence). As DNA, the CDR3 is TGTGCCAGCAGCCTCAGGTATAGCGACGAGCAGTACTTC. Its protein product is CASSLRYSDEQYF.

V gene TRBV5-6 combines with J gene TRBJ2-5, with D tentatively TRBD1 or TRBD2 (6 bases each). V was pared by 1 base and J by 4 bases, with 11 bases between. Per the germline V gene, CDR1 is SGHDT and CDR2 is YYEEEE. This CDR3 has 14 amino acids. Here the CDR3 reads CASSLRGAVETQYF. DNA for the CDR3: TGTGCCAGCAGCTTGAGGGGGGCTGTAGAGACCCAGTACTTC.

This chain's CDR3 is CASSLTQVNTEAFF. The CDR3 region has the DNA TGTGCCAGCAGTTTAACGCAGGTTAACACTGAAGCTTTCTTT. The chain uses TRBV28 and TRBJ1-1, with no clear D. Germline loops: CDR1 MDHEN, CDR2 SYDVKM. Trimming shortened V by 2 bases and J by 2 bases, and 9 bases separated the two germline ends. The CDR3 is made up of 14 amino acids.

This clone came up once. This chain uses TRBV18 with TRBJ2-2; 11 positions match TRBD2. Germline V gene sequence: CDR1 KGHSH, CDR2 LQKENI. V was clipped by 4 bases and J by 7 bases; unmatched bases: 5. The CDR3 runs 15 residues. The CDR3 DNA sequence: TGTGCCAGCTCACTCCCGGGACTAGCGGTCGGGGAGCTGTTTTTT. It encodes CASSLPGLAVGELFF.

The rearrangement links TRBV27 to TRBJ1-5; 12 bases are a match to TRBD1. From germline, CDR1 is MNHEY and CDR2 SMNVEV (reference sequence). J was trimmed by 6 bases and V by 3 bases; bases with no gene match: 6. This CDR3 is 16 amino acids long. The CDR3 region is CASSFGGQGASQPQHF. CDR3 nucleotides: TGTGCCAGCAGTTTTGGGGGACAGGGGGCAAGTCAGCCCCAGCATTTT.

DNA of the CDR3: TGTGCCAGTAGTATATGGGGCAGACGTAATGAAAAACTGTTTTTT. Translating it yields CASSIWGRRNEKLFF. The chain links TRBV19 to TRBJ1-4; a weak D match, TRBD1 (5 bases). The germline V gene encodes CDR1 LNHDA and CDR2 SQIVND (reference sequence). The CDR3 loop spans 15 amino acids. Trimming removed 2 bases at V and 4 bases at J, with 11 bases between. The complete variable domain, with remaining parts taken from reference TRBV19 and TRBJ1-4, reads DGGITQSPKYLFRKEGQNVTLSCEQNLNHDAMYWYRQDPGQGLRLIYYSQIVNDFQKGDIAEGYSVSREKKESFPLTVTSAQKNPTAFYLCASSIWGRRNEKLFFGSGTQLSVL.

The chain joins TRBV7-9 to TRBJ1-2, with 9 bases matching TRBD1. CDR3 length: 14 amino acids. From germline, CDR1 is SEHNR and CDR2 FQNEAQ (reference sequence). V lost 2 bases, J lost 5 bases, and 3 bases stayed unmatched. The CDR3 DNA reads TGTGCCAGCAGCTTAAGACAGGGGGATTATGGCTACACCTTC. It is translated as CASSLRQGDYGYTF.

The chain links TRBV6-1 to TRBJ1-6; 8 nucleotides agree with TRBD1. V lost 7 bases to trimming and J lost 3 bases; unmatched junction nucleotides: 5. Germline CDR1 is MNHNS and CDR2 is SASEGT. The CDR3 sequence is 15 residues long. The CDR3 nucleotides are TGTGCCAGCATTTCGACAGGGGACTATAATTCACCCCTCCACTTT. Translated, it gives CASISTGDYNSPLHF.

This clone was counted a few times. The genes are TRBV19 and TRBJ1-2, with 7 bases fitting TRBD1. V trimming: 1 base; J trimming: 4 bases; junction bases outside the gene matches: 6. CDR1 and CDR2 from the germline V gene are LNHDA and SQIVND (reference sequence). This CDR3 comprises 15 residues. The DNA of the CDR3 is TGTGCCAGTAGTATAGGGGACAGCTTTTCCTATGGCTACACCTTC. It yields the protein CASSIGDSFSYGYTF. Full variable domain (missing parts from reference TRBV19 and TRBJ1-2): DGGITQSPKYLFRKEGQNVTLSCEQNLNHDAMYWYRQDPGQGLRLIYYSQIVNDFQKGDIAEGYSVSREKKESFPLTVTSAQKNPTAFYLCASSIGDSFSYGYTFGSGTRLTVV.

The chain is built from TRBV6-4 and TRBJ2-3; 10 positions match TRBD2. This CDR3 spans 17 amino acids. The germline CDR1 and CDR2 sequences are MRHNA and SNTAGT. V shed 4 bases, J shed 1 base, and the junction held 8 bases outside the gene matches. The CDR3 region has the DNA TGTGCCAGCAGTGCCGTCAGCGGGGGGGCCGGCACAGATACGCAGTATTTT. As protein: CASSAVSGGAGTDTQYF.